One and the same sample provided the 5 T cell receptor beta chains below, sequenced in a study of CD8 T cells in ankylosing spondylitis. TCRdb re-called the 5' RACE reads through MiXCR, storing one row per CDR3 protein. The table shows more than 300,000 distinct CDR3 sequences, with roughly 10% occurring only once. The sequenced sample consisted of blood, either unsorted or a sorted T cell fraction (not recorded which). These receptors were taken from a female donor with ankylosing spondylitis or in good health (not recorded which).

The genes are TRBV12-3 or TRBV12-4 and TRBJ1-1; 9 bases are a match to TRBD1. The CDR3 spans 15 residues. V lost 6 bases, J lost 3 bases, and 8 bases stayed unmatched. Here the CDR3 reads CASSTADRGYTEAFF. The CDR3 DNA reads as TGTGCCAGCAGCACGGCCGACAGGGGGTACACTGAAGCTTTCTTT.

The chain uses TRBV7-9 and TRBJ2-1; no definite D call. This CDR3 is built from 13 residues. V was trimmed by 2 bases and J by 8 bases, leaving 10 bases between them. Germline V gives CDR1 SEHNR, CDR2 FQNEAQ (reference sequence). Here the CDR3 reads CASSLNRRDEQFF. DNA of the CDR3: TGTGCCAGCAGCTTAAATCGAAGAGATGAGCAGTTCTTC.

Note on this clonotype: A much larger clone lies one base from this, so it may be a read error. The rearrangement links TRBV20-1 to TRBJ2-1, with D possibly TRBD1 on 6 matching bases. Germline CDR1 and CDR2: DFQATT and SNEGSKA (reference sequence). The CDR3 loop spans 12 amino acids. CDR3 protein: CSAPDSYNEQSF. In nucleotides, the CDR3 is TGCAGTGCCCCGGACAGCTACAATGAGCAGTCCTTC.

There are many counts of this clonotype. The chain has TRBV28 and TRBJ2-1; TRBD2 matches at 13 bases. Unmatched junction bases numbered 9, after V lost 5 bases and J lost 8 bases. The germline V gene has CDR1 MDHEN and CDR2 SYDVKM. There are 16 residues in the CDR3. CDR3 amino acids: CASSAIGTSGIDEQFF. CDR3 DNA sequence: TGTGCCAGCAGTGCCATTGGGACTAGCGGGATCGATGAGCAGTTCTTC. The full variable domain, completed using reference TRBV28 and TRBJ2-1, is DVKVTQSSRYLVKRTGEKVFLECVQDMDHENMFWYRQDPGLGLRLIYFSYDVKMKEKGDIPEGYSVSREKKERFSLILESASTNQTSMYLCASSAIGTSGIDEQFFGPGTRLTVL.

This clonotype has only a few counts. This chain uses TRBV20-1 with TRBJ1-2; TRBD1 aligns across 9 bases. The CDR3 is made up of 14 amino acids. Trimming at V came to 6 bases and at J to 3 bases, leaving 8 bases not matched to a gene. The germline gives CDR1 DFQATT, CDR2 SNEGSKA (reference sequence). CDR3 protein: CSAKQGAGYYGYTF. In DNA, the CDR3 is TGCAGTGCAAAACAGGGGGCGGGATACTATGGCTACACCTTC.